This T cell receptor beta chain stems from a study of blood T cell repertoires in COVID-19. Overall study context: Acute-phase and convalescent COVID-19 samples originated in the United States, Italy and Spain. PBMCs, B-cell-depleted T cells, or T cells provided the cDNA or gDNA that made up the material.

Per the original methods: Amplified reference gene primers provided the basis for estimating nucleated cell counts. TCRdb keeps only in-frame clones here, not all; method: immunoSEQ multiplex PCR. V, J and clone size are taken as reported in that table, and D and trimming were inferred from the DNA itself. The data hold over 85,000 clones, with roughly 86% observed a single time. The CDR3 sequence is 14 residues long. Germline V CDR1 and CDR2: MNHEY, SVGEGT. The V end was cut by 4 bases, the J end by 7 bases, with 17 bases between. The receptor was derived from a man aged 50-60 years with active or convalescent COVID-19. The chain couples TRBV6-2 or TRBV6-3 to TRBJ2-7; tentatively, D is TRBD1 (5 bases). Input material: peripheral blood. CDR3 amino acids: CASSFGHMPTEQYF. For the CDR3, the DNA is TGTGCCAGCAGTTTCGGACACATGCCTACGGAGCAGTACTTC.